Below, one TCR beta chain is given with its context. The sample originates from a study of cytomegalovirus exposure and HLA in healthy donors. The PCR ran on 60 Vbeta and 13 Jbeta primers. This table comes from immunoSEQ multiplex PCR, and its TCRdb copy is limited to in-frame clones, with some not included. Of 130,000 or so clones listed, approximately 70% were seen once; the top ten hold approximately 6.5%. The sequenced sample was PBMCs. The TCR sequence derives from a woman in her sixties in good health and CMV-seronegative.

CDR3 sequence (DNA): TGTGCCAGCAGCCCCGGCGGCCGAGAGGCTGAAGCTTTCTTT. Amino acid sequence: CASSPGGREAEAFF. This chain connects TRBV5-8 to TRBJ1-1; no clear D. Germline assignment: CDR1 SGHTS and CDR2 YDEGEE. CDR3 length: 14 residues. V shed 4 bases and J shed 6 bases, with 16 bases lying between them.